This is a list of T cell receptor beta chains from one sample in a study of cytomegalovirus exposure and HLA in healthy donors. Profiling relied on immunoSEQ multiplex PCR, and the TCRdb table lists in-frame clones only, not all of them. The table has about 140,000 clones, about 91% seen once. Material for sequencing was PBMCs. These TCRs come from a woman aged 18-30 years in good health and CMV-seropositive. CDR3s include the opening cysteine and the closing phenylalanine or tryptophan. The D gene is left open where the match is weak. The size field is filled for only some rows; it gives once, few, many or a size class.

D gene	V gene	J gene	clone size	CDR3 DNA	CDR3 protein
NA	TRBV9	TRBJ2-7	NA	TGTGCCAGCAGCCCCGGGTACGAGCAGTACTTC	CASSPGYEQYF
NA	TRBV7-2	TRBJ1-5	NA	TGTGCCAGCAGCCCCCCCGGGGGGGGGCTAGGCAATCAGCCCCAGCATTTT	CASSPPGGGLGNQPQHF
TRBD2	TRBV5-8	TRBJ2-7	NA	TGTGCCAGCAGCGGGCGGACTAGCGGGGGAATGGGGGAGCAGTACTTC	CASSGRTSGGMGEQYF
TRBD1	TRBV4-3	TRBJ1-5	NA	TGCGCCAGCAGCCACTTCGGACAGGGGGGCGAGCCCCAGCATTTT	CASSHFGQGGEPQHF
NA	TRBV5-1	TRBJ2-7	NA	TGCGCCAGCAGCTTGGGATTAGCGGCGGACAGGAGCTACGAGCAGTACTTC	CASSLGLAADRSYEQYF
NA	TRBV2	TRBJ2-1	NA	TGTGCCAGCTCGGGGGAGTGGGGTGACGGCAATGAGCAGTTCTTC	CASSGEWGDGNEQFF
TRBD2	TRBV4-2	TRBJ2-1	NA	TGTGCCAGCAGCGAACTAGCGGGAGGGCCCGATGAGCAGTTCTTC	CASSELAGGPDEQFF
TRBD1	TRBV5-1	TRBJ2-7	NA	TGCGCCAGCAGCATGGGGACAGTCTACGAGCAGTACTTC	CASSMGTVYEQYF
TRBD1	TRBV4-1	TRBJ1-2	NA	TGCGCCAGCAGCCAAGGTCGACAGGGTCGCTATGGCTACACCTTC	CASSQGRQGRYGYTF
NA	TRBV28	TRBJ2-5	NA	TGTGCCAGCAGTTTAGTAGGGGGAGGGAGCGAGACCCAGTACTTC	CASSLVGGGSETQYF
NA	TRBV28	TRBJ2-5	NA	TGTGCCAGCAGTTTGCAGGGGTCCCAAGAGACCCAGTACTTC	CASSLQGSQETQYF
NA	TRBV28	TRBJ2-5	NA	TGTGCCAGCAGTTTCGGGCAACGGAGGATGAGGGAGACCCAGTACTTC	CASSFGQRRMRETQYF
TRBD1	TRBV5-5	TRBJ1-2	NA	TGTGCCAGCAGCCCAACAGGGGGTAGGGATGGCTACACCTTC	CASSPTGGRDGYTF
TRBD1	TRBV7-3	TRBJ1-2	NA	TGTGCCAGCAGCCTCGTACCCGGGACAGACTATGGCTACACCTTC	CASSLVPGTDYGYTF
NA	TRBV7-2	TRBJ2-5	NA	TGTGCCAGCAGTTTGACTAGGGGAGAGACCCAGTACTTC	CASSLTRGETQYF
TRBD1	TRBV7-2	TRBJ1-1	NA	TGTGCCAGCAGCCCGGGACAGTTGAACACTGAAGCTTTCTTT	CASSPGQLNTEAFF
NA	TRBV6-5	TRBJ1-1	NA	TGTGCCAGCAGTTACTCGACGGACATAGGAGAGGCTTTCTTT	CASSYSTDIGEAFF
NA	TRBV2	TRBJ1-2	NA	TGTGCCACCCTAGACGGCCCCTATGGCTACACCTTC	CATLDGPYGYTF
NA	TRBV6-6	TRBJ1-2	NA	TGTGCCACCACAGGGATAAATAATGGCTACACCTTC	CATTGINNGYTF
TRBD1	TRBV4-1	TRBJ1-1	few	TGCGCCAGCAGCAACCGGGACAGTAACACTGAAGCTTTCTTT	CASSNRDSNTEAFF
TRBD2	TRBV5-1	TRBJ2-3	NA	TGCGCCAGCAGCTCCATACTAGCGGGGGAGTTGGATACGCAGTATTTT	CASSSILAGELDTQYF
NA	TRBV5-1	TRBJ2-1	NA	TGCGCCAGCAGCGCAGACAATGAGCAGTTCTTC	CASSADNEQFF
TRBD1	TRBV15	TRBJ2-2	NA	TGTGCCACCAGCAGACAGGGGGCCAGCACCGGGGAGCTGTTTTTT	CATSRQGASTGELFF
TRBD2	TRBV6-5	TRBJ2-3	NA	TGTGCCAGCAGTTACGACGGGGGGTTCACAGATACGCAGTATTTT	CASSYDGGFTDTQYF